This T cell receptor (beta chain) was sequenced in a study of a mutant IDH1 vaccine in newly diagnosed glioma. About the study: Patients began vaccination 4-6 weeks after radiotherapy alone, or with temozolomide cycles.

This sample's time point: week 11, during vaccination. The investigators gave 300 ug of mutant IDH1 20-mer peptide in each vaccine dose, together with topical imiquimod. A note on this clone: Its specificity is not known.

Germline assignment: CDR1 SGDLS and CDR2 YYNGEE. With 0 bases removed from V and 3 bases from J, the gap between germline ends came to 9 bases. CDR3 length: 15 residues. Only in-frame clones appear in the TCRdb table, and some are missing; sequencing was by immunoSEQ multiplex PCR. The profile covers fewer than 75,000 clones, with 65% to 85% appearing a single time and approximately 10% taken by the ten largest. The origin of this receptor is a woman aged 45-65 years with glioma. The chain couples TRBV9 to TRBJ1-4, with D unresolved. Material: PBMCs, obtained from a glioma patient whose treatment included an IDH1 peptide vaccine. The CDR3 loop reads CASSVEPGSNEKLFF. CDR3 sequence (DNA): TGTGCCAGCAGCGTAGAACCAGGATCTAATGAAAAACTGTTTTTT. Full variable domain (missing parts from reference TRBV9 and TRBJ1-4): DSGVTQTPKHLITATGQRVTLRCSPRSGDLSVYWYQQSLDQGLQFLIQYYNGEERAKGNILERFSAQQFPDLHSELNLSSLELGDSALYFCASSVEPGSNEKLFFGSGTQLSVL.